A selection of T cell receptor beta chains follows, all from one sample in a study of shared T cell receptors in the human thymus. Sequencing was performed with immunoSEQ multiplex PCR; in TCRdb, only in-frame clones are kept and a portion is missing. Of 450,000 to 650,000 clones in the sample, approximately 80% were seen once. The sample was also reused in another study, on human thymus T cells.

The sequenced sample was thymocytes. These receptors originate from a boy under three years old with a congenital heart defect. Both conserved end residues are part of each CDR3. A D gene is named only where the DNA matches it firmly. Clone size is not always given. Where it is, it says once, few, many or a class for expanded clones.

clone size	V gene	J gene	D gene	CDR3 DNA	CDR3 protein
-	TRBV21-1	TRBJ2-7	-	TGTGCCAGCAGCAAAGCCCCCCTGGACAGGGGGAACGAGCAGTACTTC	CASSKAPLDRGNEQYF
few	TRBV28	TRBJ2-7	TRBD1	TGTGCCAGCACAGGGGGTCACGAGCAGTACTTC	CASTGGHEQYF
-	TRBV25-1	TRBJ1-2	TRBD1	TGTGCCAGCAGCCCCACAAGGCCGACTGGGGACAGATATGGCTACACCTTC	CASSPTRPTGDRYGYTF
-	TRBV5-4	TRBJ2-7	-	TGTGCCAGCAGCTTGGAGAAGTTCGGCGAGCAGTACTTC	CASSLEKFGEQYF
-	TRBV7-2	TRBJ2-7	TRBD2	TGTGCCAGCAGCGCCAGTAGCGGGGGAACCTACGAGCAGTACTTC	CASSASSGGTYEQYF
-	TRBV6-5	TRBJ2-7	TRBD2	TGTGCCAGCAGTTACTCGGGAGGGCGGCACGAGCAGTACTTC	CASSYSGGRHEQYF
-	TRBV27	TRBJ1-2	-	TGTGCCAGCAGTTCCTATCCCGGGTCCCCGGGGGACTATGGCTACACCTTC	CASSSYPGSPGDYGYTF
few	TRBV19	TRBJ2-1	-	TGTGCCAGTAGTCCGGGAAGTGGAGGAGATGAGCAGTTCTTC	CASSPGSGGDEQFF
-	TRBV13	TRBJ1-1	-	TGTGCCAGCAGCCCGATACAGGGATTTGAAGCTTTCTTT	CASSPIQGFEAFF
once	TRBV29-1	TRBJ2-5	TRBD2	TGCAGCGTGGGACTAGCGGGAGGGCCTAGGAGAGAGACCCAGTACTTC	CSVGLAGGPRRETQYF
once	TRBV4-2	TRBJ2-7	-	TGTGCCAGCAGCCCTAAATTACAGAGCTCCTACGAGCAGTACTTC	CASSPKLQSSYEQYF
-	TRBV7-3	TRBJ2-2	-	TGTGCCAGCAGCTTAGGGGGCGAGGAGCTGTTTTTT	CASSLGGEELFF
-	TRBV25-1	TRBJ2-7	TRBD2	TGTGCCAGCAGTGGGTCTAGCGGGAGGGCCGACGAGCAGTACTTC	CASSGSSGRADEQYF
-	TRBV5-6	TRBJ2-7	TRBD1	TGTGCCAGCAGCACGAGACAGGGGGGCTACGAGCAGTACTTC	CASSTRQGGYEQYF
-	TRBV27	TRBJ1-1	TRBD1	TGTGCCAGCAGTTCTCATGGGACAGGGGCTTTCTTT	CASSSHGTGAFF
-	TRBV15	TRBJ2-4	-	TGTGCCACCAGCAGAGATGGTAAGGGGTCGCTACTTGGGCCCAAAAACATTCAGTACTTC	CATSRDGKGSLLGPKNIQYF
-	TRBV7-8	TRBJ1-5	-	TGTGCCAGCAGCTTAGTGGAAGTTCGGGGGGAATGGAATCAGCCCCAGCATTTT	CASSLVEVRGEWNQPQHF
-	TRBV7-6	TRBJ2-3	-	TGTGCCAGCAGCTTGCTTCTAGGAGATACGCAGTATTTT	CASSLLLGDTQYF
-	TRBV30	TRBJ2-7	TRBD1	TGTGCCTGGAGTGTACAGACAGGGGACACGGCTTACCTCTCCTACGAGCAGTACTTC	CAWSVQTGDTAYLSYEQYF
-	TRBV6-5	TRBJ1-1	-	TGTGCCAGCAGCTCCTCGGGGAACACTGAAGCTTTCTTT	CASSSSGNTEAFF
-	TRBV5-1	TRBJ2-1	TRBD2	TGCGCCAGCGGAGCGGGGGACTCCTACAATGAGCAGTTCTTC	CASGAGDSYNEQFF
-	TRBV4-1	TRBJ2-2	-	TGCGCCAGCAGATCAGCGGACACCGGGGAGCTGTTTTTT	CASRSADTGELFF
-	TRBV2	TRBJ2-5	-	TGTGCCAGCAGCGGACAGTTCCAAGAGACCCAGTACTTC	CASSGQFQETQYF
once	TRBV13	TRBJ1-1	-	TGTGCCAGCAGCTTATATCAGGGAAAGACTGAAGCTTTCTTT	CASSLYQGKTEAFF
few	TRBV5-6	TRBJ2-5	TRBD2	TGTGCCGGAGGGCCAGCGGGAGTTCTGGAGACCCAGTACTTC	CAGGPAGVLETQYF
few	TRBV19	TRBJ2-2	-	TGTGCCAGTAGTATTGGAGGGGTTAACCCCGGGGAGCTGTTTTTT	CASSIGGVNPGELFF
-	TRBV7-2	TRBJ2-5	TRBD2	TGTGCCAGCAGCTTAGCGGTCGCGGGAGGCCCTAGGGAGACCCAGTACTTC	CASSLAVAGGPRETQYF
-	TRBV7-8	TRBJ2-7	-	TGTGCCAGCAGCTTAGAGTGGGTAAGCAGGGGTGGAGAGCAGTACTTC	CASSLEWVSRGGEQYF
-	TRBV30	TRBJ1-5	TRBD1	TGTGCCTGGAGTGTACAGCGTCGGCAGGGGGCTACCATCAATCAGCCCCAGCATTTT	CAWSVQRRQGATINQPQHF
once	TRBV10-3	TRBJ2-7	TRBD2	TGTGCCATCAGTGAGTCAGGACTAGCGGGACCCTACGAGCAGTACTTC	CAISESGLAGPYEQYF
-	TRBV5-4	TRBJ1-2	TRBD1	TGTGCCAGCAGCCCGGACAGGGGAGATAGTGGCTACACCTTC	CASSPDRGDSGYTF
-	TRBV20-1	TRBJ2-5	-	TGCAGTGCCACGAGAGAGACCCAGTACTTC	CSATRETQYF
-	TRBV2	TRBJ2-1	-	TGTGCCAGCATCCCCTCTAGGGGGGGTTACAATGAGCAGTTCTTC	CASIPSRGGYNEQFF
-	TRBV4-1	TRBJ1-3	-	TGCGCCAGCAGCTCACAGGGATTCGGAAACACCATATATTTT	CASSSQGFGNTIYF
-	TRBV7-2	TRBJ2-1	-	TGTGCGGCCACTAGTTCCCCCTACAATGAGCAGTTCTTC	CAATSSPYNEQFF
few	TRBV5-1	TRBJ1-1	-	TGCGCCAGCAGCTCACAGGGAAGTCGAGTGGAAGCTTTCTTT	CASSSQGSRVEAFF
-	TRBV6-5	TRBJ2-1	TRBD2	TGTGCCAGCGGGACTAGCGGGAGCTATGAGCAGTTCTTC	CASGTSGSYEQFF
-	TRBV28	TRBJ2-5	TRBD2	TGTGCCAGCAGGTTTTCCCCACCCGGACTAGCGGGAATAGAGACCCAGTACTTC	CASRFSPPGLAGIETQYF
once	TRBV9	TRBJ2-2	-	TGTGCCAGCAGCGGTACAACCGGGGAGCTGTTTTTT	CASSGTTGELFF
-	TRBV4-2	TRBJ2-3	TRBD2	TGTGCCAGCAGCCAAGGGCGACTAGCGGGTCCTGATACGCAGTATTTT	CASSQGRLAGPDTQYF
-	TRBV11-2	TRBJ2-1	TRBD2	TGTGCCAGCAGCCCGGCTAGCGGGAGGGCCGGGGGGTATGGTGAGCAGTTCTTC	CASSPASGRAGGYGEQFF